This T cell receptor (beta chain) is drawn from a study of T-cell reconstitution after alpha-beta-depleted transplantation in children. Findings and caveats of the study: Several hundred expanded graft clones reportedly gave rise to the alpha-beta T cells present about two months after transplant. Hyperexpanded clones declined; after one year, newly produced T cells mostly supplied diversity.

Construction of the TCRbeta library involved unique molecular identifiers. Via MiXCR, TCRdb re-called the PCR reads, giving one row per CDR3 protein. The sample yields roughly 100,000 distinct CDR3 sequences, about 8% seen once. CDR3 length equals 14 residues. Per the germline V gene, CDR1 is SGHRS and CDR2 is YFSETQ. With 0 bases removed from V and 2 bases from J, the gap between germline ends came to 8 bases. This clonotype showed up many times. The antigen is not known. The rearrangement joins TRBV5-1 to TRBJ2-5; D is undetermined. The sample consisted of PBMCs, taken before TCRalphabeta/CD19-depleted stem cell transplant. This TCR came from a boy younger than 10 with acute lymphoblastic leukemia, due to receive a stem cell transplant. The CDR3 DNA sequence: TGCGCCAGCAGCTTGGGAGGACGGCAAGAGACCCAGTACTTC. It is translated as CASSLGGRQETQYF. Complete variable domain (other parts from reference TRBV5-1 and TRBJ2-5): KAGVTQTPRYLIKTRGQQVTLSCSPISGHRSVSWYQQTPGQGLQFLFEYFSETQRNKGNFPGRFSGRQFSNSRSEMNVSTLELGDSALYLCASSLGGRQETQYFGPGTRLLVL.